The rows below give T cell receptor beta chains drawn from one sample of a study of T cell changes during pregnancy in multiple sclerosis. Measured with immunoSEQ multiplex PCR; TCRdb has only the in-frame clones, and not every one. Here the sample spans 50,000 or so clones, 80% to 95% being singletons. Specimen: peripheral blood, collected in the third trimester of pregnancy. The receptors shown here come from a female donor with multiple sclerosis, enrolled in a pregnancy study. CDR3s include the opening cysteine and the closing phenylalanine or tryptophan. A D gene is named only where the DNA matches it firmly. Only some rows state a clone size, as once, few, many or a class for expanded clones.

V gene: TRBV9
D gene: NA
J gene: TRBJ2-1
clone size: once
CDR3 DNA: TGTGCCAGCAGCCCCTTTCCTGAGGTCGGGGAGCAGTTCTTC
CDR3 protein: CASSPFPEVGEQFF

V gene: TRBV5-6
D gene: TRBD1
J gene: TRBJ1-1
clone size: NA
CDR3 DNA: TGTGCCAGCAGCAAGACCGGGACAGGGGGGAGTGGGAACACTGAAGCTTTCTTT
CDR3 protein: CASSKTGTGGSGNTEAFF

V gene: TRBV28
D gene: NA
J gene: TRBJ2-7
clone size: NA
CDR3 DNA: TGTGCCTGTTCACCAGGGTACTACGAGCAGTACTTC
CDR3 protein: CACSPGYYEQYF

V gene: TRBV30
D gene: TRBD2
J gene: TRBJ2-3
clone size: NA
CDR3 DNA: TGTGCCAGCGGTACGCGGACTAGCGGGAGTCGGGTGTTAGATACGCAGTATTTT
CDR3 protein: CASGTRTSGSRVLDTQYF

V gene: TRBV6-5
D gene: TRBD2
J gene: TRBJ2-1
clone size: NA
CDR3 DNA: TGTGCCAGCAGACTAGCGGGAGGAAGGTACAATGAGCAGTTCTTC
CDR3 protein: CASRLAGGRYNEQFF

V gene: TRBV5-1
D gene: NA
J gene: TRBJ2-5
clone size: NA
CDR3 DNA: TGCGCCAGCAGCTTTGGCCTCCAAGAGACCCAGTACTTC
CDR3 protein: CASSFGLQETQYF

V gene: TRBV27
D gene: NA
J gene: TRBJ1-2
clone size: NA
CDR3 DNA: TGTGCCAGCAGCGACCTGGGAACAGGGCAGTATGGCTACACCTTC
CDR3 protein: CASSDLGTGQYGYTF

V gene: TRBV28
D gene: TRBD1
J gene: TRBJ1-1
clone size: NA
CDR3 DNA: TGTGCCAGCAGTTCACAAGGACAGGGCAAATGGGGCACTGAAGCTTTCTTT
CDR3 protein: CASSSQGQGKWGTEAFF

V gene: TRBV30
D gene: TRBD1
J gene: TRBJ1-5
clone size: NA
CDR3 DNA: TGTGCCTGGAGTAGACAGGGATTACAGCCCCAGCATTTT
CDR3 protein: CAWSRQGLQPQHF

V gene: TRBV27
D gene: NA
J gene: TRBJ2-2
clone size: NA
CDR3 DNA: TGTGCCAGCAGTTCAGCGGATAGGGACACCGGGGAGCTGTTTTTT
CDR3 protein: CASSSADRDTGELFF

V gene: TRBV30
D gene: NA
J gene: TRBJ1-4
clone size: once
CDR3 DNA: TGTGCCTGGAGTGTACAAAGTACAACTAATGAAAAACTGTTTTTT
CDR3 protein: CAWSVQSTTNEKLFF

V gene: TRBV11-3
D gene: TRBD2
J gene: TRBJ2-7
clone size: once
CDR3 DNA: TGTGCCAGCAGCTTAGAACCCCTAGCGGGAGAAGGGCAGTACTTC
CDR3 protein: CASSLEPLAGEGQYF

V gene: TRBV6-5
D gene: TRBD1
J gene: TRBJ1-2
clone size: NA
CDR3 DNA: TGTGCCAGCAGTCCCCGGGACAGGGTTGGTAGCTACACCTTC
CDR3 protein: CASSPRDRVGSYTF

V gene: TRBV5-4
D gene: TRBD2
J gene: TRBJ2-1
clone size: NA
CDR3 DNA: TGTGCCAGCAGCCGCGGGACTAGATACTACAATGAGCAGTTCTTC
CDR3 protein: CASSRGTRYYNEQFF

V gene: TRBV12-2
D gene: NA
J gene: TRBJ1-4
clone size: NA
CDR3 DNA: TGTGCAAGTCGCTTCAACCCCAGGGATGAAAAACTGTTTTTT
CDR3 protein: CASRFNPRDEKLFF

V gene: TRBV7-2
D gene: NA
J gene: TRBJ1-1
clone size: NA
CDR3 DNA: TGTGCCAGCAGCTTGGGGGGGAAACTAAACACTGAAGCTTTCTTT
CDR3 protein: CASSLGGKLNTEAFF

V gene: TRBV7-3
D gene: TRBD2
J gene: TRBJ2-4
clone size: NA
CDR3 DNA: TGTGCCAGCAGCTCCCTAGCGGGGGACATTCAGTACTTC
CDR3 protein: CASSSLAGDIQYF

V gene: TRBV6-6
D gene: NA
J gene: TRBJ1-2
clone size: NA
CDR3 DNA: TGTGCCACCGCGATTTTACTAGCTAACTATGGCTACACCTTC
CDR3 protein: CATAILLANYGYTF

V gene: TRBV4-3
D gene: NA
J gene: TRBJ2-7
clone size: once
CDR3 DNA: TGCGCCAGCAGCCAAGATCCTCAGGACAGCTCCTACGAGCAGTACTTC
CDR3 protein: CASSQDPQDSSYEQYF

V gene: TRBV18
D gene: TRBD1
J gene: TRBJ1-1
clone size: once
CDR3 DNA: TGTGCCAGCTCACCCCGGACAGGTCCATACACTGAAGCTTTCTTT
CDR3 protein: CASSPRTGPYTEAFF

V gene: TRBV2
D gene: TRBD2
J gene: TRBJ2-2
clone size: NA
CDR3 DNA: TGTGCCAGCAGTGTTCTAGCGGGTACCACCGGGGAGCTGTTTTTT
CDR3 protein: CASSVLAGTTGELFF

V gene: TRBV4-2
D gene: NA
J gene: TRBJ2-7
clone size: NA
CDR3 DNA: TGTGCCAGCAGCCAAGAGCAAAGCGGGTGGGCCTACGAGCAGTACTTC
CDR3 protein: CASSQEQSGWAYEQYF

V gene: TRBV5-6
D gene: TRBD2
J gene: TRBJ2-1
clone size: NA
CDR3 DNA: TGTGCCAGCAGCAGAACGGGACTAGGGGGCAATGAGCAGTTCTTC
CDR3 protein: CASSRTGLGGNEQFF

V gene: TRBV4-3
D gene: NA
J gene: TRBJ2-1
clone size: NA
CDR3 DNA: TGCGCCAGCAGCCGTACGCAGGATGAGCAGTTCTTC
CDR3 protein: CASSRTQDEQFF

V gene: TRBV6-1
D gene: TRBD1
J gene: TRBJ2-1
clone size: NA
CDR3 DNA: TGTGCCAGCAGTGTGGGGACAGGGGGCGGGAATGAGCAGTTCTTC
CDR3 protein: CASSVGTGGGNEQFF

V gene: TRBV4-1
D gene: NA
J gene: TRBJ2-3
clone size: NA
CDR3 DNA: TGCGCCAGCAGCCAGCGGAGCACAGATACGCAGTATTTT
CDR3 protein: CASSQRSTDTQYF

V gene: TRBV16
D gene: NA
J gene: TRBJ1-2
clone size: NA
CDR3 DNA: TGTGCCAGCACGGGAGGGAACTATGGCTACACCTTC
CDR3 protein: CASTGGNYGYTF

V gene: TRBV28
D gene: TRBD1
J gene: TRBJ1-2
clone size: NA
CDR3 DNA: TGTGCCAGCAGTCGACAGGGCCTAGGCTATGGCTACACCTTC
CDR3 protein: CASSRQGLGYGYTF

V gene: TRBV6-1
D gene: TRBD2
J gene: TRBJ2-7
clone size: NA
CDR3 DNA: TGTGCCGGAGGAGCGGGAGGCTCCTACGAGCAGTACTTC
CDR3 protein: CAGGAGGSYEQYF

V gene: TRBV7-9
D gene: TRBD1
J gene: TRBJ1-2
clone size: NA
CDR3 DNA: TGTGCCAGCAGTCACACAGGGGGCAACTATGGCTACACCTTC
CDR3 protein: CASSHTGGNYGYTF

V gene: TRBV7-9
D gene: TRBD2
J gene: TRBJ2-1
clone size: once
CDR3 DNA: TGTGCCAGCAGCTTAGGACCAGCGGGAGTGCTCAATGAGCAGTTCTTC
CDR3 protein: CASSLGPAGVLNEQFF

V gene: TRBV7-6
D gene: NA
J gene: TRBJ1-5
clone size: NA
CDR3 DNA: TGTGCCAGCAGCCTCCTCCCCGGGAGGGAACAGGATCAGCCCCAGCATTTT
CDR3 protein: CASSLLPGREQDQPQHF

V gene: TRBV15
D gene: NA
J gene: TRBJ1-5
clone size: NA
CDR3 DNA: TGTGCCACCAGCAGAGAGAAGGCAGGGAATAGCAATCAGCCCCAGCATTTT
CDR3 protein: CATSREKAGNSNQPQHF

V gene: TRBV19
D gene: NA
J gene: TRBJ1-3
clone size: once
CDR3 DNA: TGTGCCAGTAGTATTAACACCGGGGGAAACACCATATATTTT
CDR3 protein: CASSINTGGNTIYF

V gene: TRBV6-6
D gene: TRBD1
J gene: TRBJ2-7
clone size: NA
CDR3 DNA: TGTGCCAGCACCCTCGGGACAGGGGGACGTGCCTACGAGCAGTACTTC
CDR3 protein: CASTLGTGGRAYEQYF

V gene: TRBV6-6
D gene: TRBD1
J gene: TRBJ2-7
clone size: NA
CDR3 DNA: TGTGCCAGCAGTTTATGGACAGGGGGTTCCTACGAGCAGTACTTC
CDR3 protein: CASSLWTGGSYEQYF

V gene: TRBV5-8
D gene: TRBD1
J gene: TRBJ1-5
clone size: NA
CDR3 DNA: TGTGCCAGCAGGCCTACAGGGGGCTATCAGCCCCAGCATTTT
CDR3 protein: CASRPTGGYQPQHF

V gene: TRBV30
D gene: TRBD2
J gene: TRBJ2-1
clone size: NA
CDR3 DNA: TGTGCCTGGGGAAAGCGGGAGGGAACTTACAATGAGCAGTTCTTC
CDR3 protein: CAWGKREGTYNEQFF

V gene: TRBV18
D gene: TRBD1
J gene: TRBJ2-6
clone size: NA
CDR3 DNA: TGTGCCAGCTCACCCCTGACGGGACAGGCCTCCCTCACTTCTGGGGCCAACGTCCTGACTTTC
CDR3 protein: CASSPLTGQASLTSGANVLTF

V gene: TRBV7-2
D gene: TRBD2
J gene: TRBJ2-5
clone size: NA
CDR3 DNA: TGTGCCAGCAGCTCGCGGACTAGCGGGAGAACGGAGACCCAGTACTTC
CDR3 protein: CASSSRTSGRTETQYF

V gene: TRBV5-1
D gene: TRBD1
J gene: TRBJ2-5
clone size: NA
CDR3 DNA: TGCGCCAGCAGCTTGGCCCCCCCGACAGGGATGAGGGAGACCCAGTACTTC
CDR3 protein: CASSLAPPTGMRETQYF

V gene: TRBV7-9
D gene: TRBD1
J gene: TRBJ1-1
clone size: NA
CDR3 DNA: TGTGCCAGCAGCCTACCACAGGGGAAAGGGACTGAAGCTTTCTTT
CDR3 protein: CASSLPQGKGTEAFF

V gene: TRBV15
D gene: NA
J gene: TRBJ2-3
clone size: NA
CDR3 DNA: TGTGCCACCAGCAGAGAAGCAGGGGCGTCAGATACGCAGTATTTT
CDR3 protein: CATSREAGASDTQYF

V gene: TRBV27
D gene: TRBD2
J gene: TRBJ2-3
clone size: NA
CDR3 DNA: TGTGCCAGCACCGAGGGAGGGAACACAGATACGCAGTATTTT
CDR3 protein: CASTEGGNTDTQYF

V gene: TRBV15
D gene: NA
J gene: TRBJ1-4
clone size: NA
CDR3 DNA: TGTGCCACCAGCAGAGACCGAGTCGTAGAACTGTTTTTT
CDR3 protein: CATSRDRVVELFF

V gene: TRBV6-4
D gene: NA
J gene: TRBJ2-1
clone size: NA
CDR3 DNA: TGTGCCAGCAGCCCAGGGACTTCCATCACCTCCTACAATGAGCAGTTCTTC
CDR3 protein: CASSPGTSITSYNEQFF

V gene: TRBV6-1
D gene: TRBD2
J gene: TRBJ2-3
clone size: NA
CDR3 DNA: TGTGCCAGCAGTTCTGCGACTAGCGTTACAGATACGCAGTATTTT
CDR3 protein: CASSSATSVTDTQYF

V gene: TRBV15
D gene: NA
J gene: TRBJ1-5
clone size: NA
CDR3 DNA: TGTGCCACCAGCAGGTCCCAGACAGGTCTCAATCAGCCCCAGCATTTT
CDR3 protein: CATSRSQTGLNQPQHF

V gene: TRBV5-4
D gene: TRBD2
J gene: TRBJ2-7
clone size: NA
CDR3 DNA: TGTGCCAGCAGCCCCGGGACTAATACCTACGAGCAGTACTTC
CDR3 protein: CASSPGTNTYEQYF

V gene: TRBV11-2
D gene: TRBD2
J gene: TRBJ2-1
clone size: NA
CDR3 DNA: TGTGCCAGCAGCTTCGGGACTAGCGACGTCAATGAGCAGTTCTTC
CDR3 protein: CASSFGTSDVNEQFF

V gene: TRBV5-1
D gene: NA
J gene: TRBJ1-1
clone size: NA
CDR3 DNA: TGCGCCAGCAGCTTCACAGGGCCTCCCATGAACACTGAAGCTTTCTTT
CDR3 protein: CASSFTGPPMNTEAFF

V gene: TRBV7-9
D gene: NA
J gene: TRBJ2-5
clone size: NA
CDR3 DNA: TGTGCCAGCAGCGAAACCCATAGAAAGACCCAGTACTTC
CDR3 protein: CASSETHRKTQYF

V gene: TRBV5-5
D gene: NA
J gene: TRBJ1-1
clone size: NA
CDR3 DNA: TGTGCCAGCAGCTTGGAGGTTGGGGGCTGGGAGAACACTGAAGCTTTCTTT
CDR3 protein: CASSLEVGGWENTEAFF

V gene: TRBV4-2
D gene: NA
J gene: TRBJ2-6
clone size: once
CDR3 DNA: TGTGCCAGCAGCCCCTGGGACTTTCCCTCTGAGGCCAACGTCCTGACTTTC
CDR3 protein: CASSPWDFPSEANVLTF

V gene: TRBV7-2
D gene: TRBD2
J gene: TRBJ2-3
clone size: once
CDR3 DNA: TGTGCCAGCAGCCGAAAAGGGACTAGCGGGAGTGATACGCAGTATTTT
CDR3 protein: CASSRKGTSGSDTQYF